The 24 T cell receptor beta chains below were found in one sample sequenced in a study of beta chain features in type 1 diabetes. Sequenced material consisted of expressed TCRB transcripts (all of the isolated RNA was reverse transcribed). Sequenced by immunoSEQ multiplex PCR; TCRdb stores in-frame clones only, minus some. The sample lists around 250,000 clones; 27% were seen once. What was sequenced was central memory CD4+ T cells from blood. The receptors come from a man aged 25 to 40 in good health.

This clone appeared a few times. This chain links TRBV30 with TRBJ2-3; D unresolved. This CDR3 contains 11 residues. Germline V lookup: CDR1 GTSNPN, CDR2 SVGIG (reference sequence). V shed 6 bases and J shed 3 bases, with 7 bases lying between them. DNA of the CDR3: TGTGCCTGCTCCTTTACAGATACGCAGTATTTT. This translates into CACSFTDTQYF.

The rearrangement joins TRBV11-2 to TRBJ2-1; perhaps TRBD1 as D (5 bases). The ends were cut back, 0 bases at V and 8 bases at J, with 8 bases in the middle. The germline V gene has CDR1 SGHAT and CDR2 FQNNGV. The CDR3 is 13 amino acids. The CDR3 region has the DNA TGTGCCAGCAGCTTAGACAGGGCGGATGAGCAGTTCTTC. Translated, it gives CASSLDRADEQFF. Full variable domain (rest looked up from reference TRBV11-2 and TRBJ2-1): EAGVAQSPRYKIIEKRQSVAFWCNPISGHATLYWYQQILGQGPKLLIQFQNNGVVDDSQLPKDRFSAERLKGVDSTLKIQPAKLEDSAVYLCASSLDRADEQFFGPGTRLTVL.

This clone was counted only a few times. The rearrangement joins TRBV29-1 to TRBJ2-3, with D uncertain. Trimming removed 3 bases at V and 4 bases at J, with 8 bases between. CDR3 length equals 12 residues. The germline V gene has CDR1 SQVTM and CDR2 ANQGSEA. The CDR3 protein is CSVEGKADTQYF. CDR3 sequence (DNA): TGCAGCGTTGAGGGCAAGGCAGATACGCAGTATTTT.

For the CDR3, the DNA is TGTGCCAGCAGCCAGCAGCGGGGGGGCCGGAATGAGCAGTTCTTC. Amino acid sequence: CASSQQRGGRNEQFF. The chain joins TRBV7-2 to TRBJ2-1, with 10 bases matching TRBD2. This CDR3 is built from 15 residues. V dropped 5 bases and J dropped 7; count of bases not matched to a gene: 8. Per germline, CDR1 SGHTA and CDR2 FQGNSA.

This clone was seen only a few times. The chain uses TRBV7-2 and TRBJ2-3; D is unresolved. The CDR3 loop spans 11 amino acids. Per germline, CDR1 SGHTA and CDR2 FQGNSA. The ends were cut back, 3 bases at V and 7 bases at J, with 5 bases in the middle. The CDR3 protein is CASSFSNTQYF. Here the CDR3 DNA reads TGTGCCAGCAGCTTCTCCAATACGCAGTATTTT.

The V and J genes are TRBV19 and TRBJ1-2; 7 bases align to TRBD1. The CDR3 runs 14 residues. CDR1 is LNHDA, CDR2 SQIVND, per germline (reference sequence). The V gene end was trimmed by 8 bases and the J gene end by 5 bases; junction bases not matched to a gene: 11. The CDR3 DNA follows: TGTGCCAGTCGTGGGACAGCGACTGAATATGGCTACACCTTC. Translated, it gives CASRGTATEYGYTF.

This chain links TRBV20-1 with TRBJ1-2, with a tentative D call TRBD1 (5 bases). The V end lost 5 bases, the J end lost 9 bases, and 13 bases lay between the germline ends. Germline V gene data show CDR1 as DFQATT and CDR2 as SNEGSKA (reference sequence). There are 11 residues in the CDR3. CDR3 amino acids: CSAPERGRYTF. Written as DNA, the CDR3 is TGCAGTGCTCCGGAGCGGGGACGCTACACCTTC.

In this sample, this clone turned up a few times. In DNA, the CDR3 is TGCGCCAGCAGCCATTCGCAGGGCCAGCAGTTCTTC. Encoded protein: CASSHSQGQQFF. V gene TRBV4-3 combines with J gene TRBJ2-1; D might be TRBD1 (5 bases). The CDR3 has 12 amino acids. V lost 3 bases and J 11 bases, leaving 11 bases between the germline ends. In germline, CDR1 is LGHNA, CDR2 YSLEER.

There are a few counts of this clone. This likely came from a read error, as a far larger clone is one base away. At the DNA level, this CDR3 is encoded by other sequences in the same sample as well. This rearrangement joins TRBV5-4 to TRBJ2-7; either TRBD1 or TRBD2 may supply D (5 bases each). The CDR3 has 14 residues. In germline, CDR1 is SGHNT, CDR2 YYREEE (reference sequence). V lost 4 bases to trimming and J lost 2 bases, with 13 bases between them. This CDR3 is CASSQDMGPYEQYF. In nucleotides, the CDR3 is TGTGCCAGCAGCCAAGATATGGGACCCTACGAGCAGTACTTC.

Regarding this clone: A much larger clone differs from this one at a single base, so this may be a read error. This same CDR3 is encoded by further DNA sequences in the sample. This chain joins TRBV5-1 and TRBJ2-5, with 12 nucleotides matching TRBD1. CDR3 size: 18 residues. The trim removed 3 bases at V and 5 bases at J, leaving 14 bases unmatched. Per germline, CDR1 SGHRS and CDR2 YFSETQ. CDR3 nucleotide sequence: TGCGCCAGCAGCTGGGGACAGGGGGCGGAGACCTTGGCGGAGACCCAGTACTTC. Protein: CASSWGQGAETLAETQYF. Together with reference TRBV5-1 and TRBJ2-5, the CDR3 gives the full variable domain: KAGVTQTPRYLIKTRGQQVTLSCSPISGHRSVSWYQQTPGQGLQFLFEYFSETQRNKGNFPGRFSGRQFSNSRSEMNVSTLELGDSALYLCASSWGQGAETLAETQYFGPGTRLLVL.

This clone was picked up a small number of times. In the same sample, other DNA sequences code for this CDR3. The J gene is TRBJ2-7, the V gene TRBV5-1; D ambiguous. Germline CDR1 is SGHRS and CDR2 is YFSETQ. Trimming cost V 2 bases and J 2 bases, with 5 bases left between them. The CDR3 length is 12 residues. The CDR3 loop is CASSLEPYEQYF. DNA of the CDR3: TGCGCCAGCAGCTTAGAGCCCTACGAGCAGTACTTC. The full variable domain, with the rest looked up from reference TRBV5-1 and TRBJ2-7, is KAGVTQTPRYLIKTRGQQVTLSCSPISGHRSVSWYQQTPGQGLQFLFEYFSETQRNKGNFPGRFSGRQFSNSRSEMNVSTLELGDSALYLCASSLEPYEQYFGPGTRLTVT.

The chain combines TRBV21-1 with TRBJ2-5. TRBV21-1 is recorded as a pseudogene. The CDR3 has 14 amino acids. The CDR3, as DNA: TGTGCCTGCCGGCTTAGGGGAGACGAGGAGACCCAGTACTTC. Translation: CACRLRGDEETQYF.

This clone was counted only a few times. The chain joins TRBV6-5 to TRBJ2-5, with D possibly matching TRBD2 (7 bases). CDR1 and CDR2 (germline): MNHEY, SVGAGI. The CDR3 consists of 14 residues. Trimming removed 6 bases from V and 4 bases from J, with 15 bases in between. Here the CDR3 DNA reads TGTGCCAGCAGGGGAGGGGGGAGGCGAGAGACCCAGTACTTC. This sequence encodes CASRGGGRRETQYF.

This chain connects TRBV6-6 to TRBJ1-2, with D perhaps matching TRBD1 (5 bases). There are 14 residues in the CDR3. V lost 2 bases to trimming and J lost 7 bases, with 14 bases between them. Germline CDR1 is MNHNY and CDR2 is SVGAGI (reference sequence). The CDR3 DNA is TGTGCCAGCAGTTACGAGTCAGCTCAGGGTGGCTACACCTTC. Amino acids: CASSYESAQGGYTF.

This clone was seen only a few times. J is TRBJ2-3 and V is TRBV6-5; the match to TRBD2 covers 7 bases. Germline loops: CDR1 MNHEY, CDR2 SVGAGI. V lost 0 bases and J lost 5; bases outside the gene matches: 5. The CDR3 spans 15 residues. The CDR3 sequence is CASSYSGTNIDTQYF. In nucleotides, the CDR3 is TGTGCCAGCAGTTACTCCGGGACTAATATAGATACGCAGTATTTT.

The chain recombines TRBV25-1 with TRBJ2-5; 7 positions agree with TRBD1. The CDR3 runs to 14 residues. V lost 2 bases and J lost 4; bases outside the gene matches: 4. Germline V gene lookup returns CDR1 MGHDK and CDR2 SYGVNS. In DNA, the CDR3 is TGTGCCAGCAGTGAACCTGGGACAGCAGAGACCCAGTACTTC. The encoded protein is CASSEPGTAETQYF.

Comments on this clone: The same CDR3 can be traced to other DNA sequences in this sample. CDR3 in DNA: TGTGCCAGCAGCTTAGAACTAGCCCAAGAGACCCAGTACTTC. Translated: CASSLELAQETQYF. J is TRBJ2-5 and V is TRBV7-9, with a tentative D call TRBD2 (6 bases). V was clipped by 1 base and J by 1 base, with 7 bases between them. Germline CDR1 reads SEHNR; CDR2 reads FQNEAQ (reference sequence). The CDR3 sequence is 14 residues long.

The table lists this clone with many counts. The rearrangement joins TRBV11-2 to TRBJ2-1, with 10 nucleotides matching TRBD2. Germline loops: CDR1 SGHAT, CDR2 FQNNGV. V was pared by 5 bases and J by 8 bases, with 9 bases of the junction left unmatched. CDR3 length equals 15 residues. CDR3 in DNA: TGTGCCAGCAGCCGACTAGCGGGTCTTAATGATGAGCAGTTCTTC. The encoded protein is CASSRLAGLNDEQFF.

This clone has only a few counts. The chain links TRBV14 to TRBJ2-1; possible D gene TRBD1, 6 bases. The germline CDR1 and CDR2 sequences are SGHDN and FVKESK. Trimming shortened V by 4 bases and J by 6 bases, and 10 bases separated the two germline ends. The CDR3 consists of 13 residues. CDR3 residues: CASSRGPPNEQFF. In DNA, the CDR3 is TGTGCCAGCAGCCGGGGGCCTCCCAATGAGCAGTTCTTC.

The chain employs TRBV7-2 and TRBJ1-5; D is uncertain. The CDR3 has 14 residues. Trimming cost V 6 bases and J 1 base, with 10 bases left between them. Germline CDR1 reads SGHTA; CDR2 reads FQGNSA. The CDR3: CASSLLGSNQPQHF. The CDR3 DNA reads TGTGCCAGCAGTTTGCTAGGGAGCAATCAGCCCCAGCATTTT.

This clone was observed a handful of times. The V and J genes are TRBV18 and TRBJ2-7; D is unclear. Germline V lookup: CDR1 KGHSH, CDR2 LQKENI. CDR3 length equals 13 residues. V was shortened by 1 base and J by 1 base, with 5 bases between the two germline ends. This CDR3 reads CASSPLQSYEQYF. In nucleotides, the CDR3 is TGTGCCAGCTCACCACTACAATCCTACGAGCAGTACTTC.

CDR3 nucleotides: TGTGCCACCAGCAGAGATCCATTAGTCGGCACTGAAGCTTTCTTT. Residues: CATSRDPLVGTEAFF. The genes are TRBV15 and TRBJ1-1; no firm D call. V was pared by 0 bases and J by 4 bases, with 12 bases between. The CDR3 covers 15 residues. Germline CDR1 LNHNV, CDR2 YYDKDF (reference sequence).

This clone was counted between two and nine times. The chain has TRBV5-1 and TRBJ2-5, with D possibly matching TRBD1 (5 bases). Germline CDR1 reads SGHRS; CDR2 reads YFSETQ. The CDR3 is 15 amino acids. Trimming cost V 3 bases and J 1 base, with 13 bases left between them. CDR3 in DNA: TGCGCCAGCAGCTCCCTGGACCAGGGCCAAGAGACCCAGTACTTC. Its protein product is CASSSLDQGQETQYF.

This clone has only one observation. The V and J genes are TRBV18 and TRBJ2-3, with D hard to call. The CDR3 covers 15 residues. The germline V gene encodes CDR1 KGHSH and CDR2 LQKENI. V gave up 4 bases and J gave up 0 bases, with 11 bases separating them. CDR3 residues: CASSLSRLSTDTQYF. The CDR3 DNA reads as TGTGCCAGCTCACTTAGCAGACTTAGCACAGATACGCAGTATTTT.